These T cell receptor beta chains were read from a single sample in a study of blood T cell repertoires in COVID-19. Generated by immunoSEQ multiplex PCR, the TCRdb table keeps only in-frame clones and is missing some. The sample gives 310,000 or so clones, around 87% of which show up once; 1.3% is in the top ten. Sequencing was carried out using peripheral blood. These receptors were obtained from a man aged 70 or older with acute or convalescent COVID-19. Both conserved end residues are part of each CDR3. A D gene is named only where the DNA matches it firmly. Some rows have no size entry. The others give once, few or many, or a class for an expanded clone.

D gene,J gene,clone size,V gene,CDR3 protein,CDR3 DNA
-,TRBJ1-5,-,TRBV28,CASSGESGQPQHF,TGTGCCAGCAGTGGCGAATCGGGGCAGCCCCAGCATTTT
-,TRBJ2-7,-,TRBV2,CASSEFLAGEQYF,TGTGCCAGCAGTGAATTTCTGGCAGGCGAGCAGTACTTC
TRBD2,TRBJ2-1,-,TRBV9,CASSTTPSRGGNEQFF,TGTGCCAGCAGCACGACCCCATCCCGGGGGGGGAATGAGCAGTTCTTC
-,TRBJ2-3,-,TRBV7-2,CASSLVRVGDTQYF,TGTGCCAGCAGCTTAGTCAGGGTGGGGGATACGCAGTATTTT
-,TRBJ1-1,once,TRBV7-2,CASSSRQGPGTEAFF,TGTGCCAGCAGCTCCCGGCAGGGCCCCGGCACTGAAGCTTTCTTT
TRBD1,TRBJ1-4,-,TRBV4-3,CASSQEAVTGAKLFF,TGCGCCAGCAGCCAAGAAGCCGTGACAGGGGCAAAACTGTTTTTT
TRBD2,TRBJ2-5,few,TRBV7-3,CASSSDPSGGETQYF,TGTGCCAGCAGCTCCGACCCGAGCGGGGGGGAGACCCAGTACTTC
TRBD2,TRBJ2-3,-,TRBV28,CASSYTSSGSTDTQYF,TGTGCCAGCAGCTATACCAGTAGCGGGAGCACAGATACGCAGTATTTT
-,TRBJ1-6,-,TRBV5-6,CASSRGERSPLHF,TGTGCCAGCAGCCGGGGGGAGCGGTCACCCCTCCACTTT
-,TRBJ1-4,-,TRBV7-3,CASSPRKGHEKLFF,TGTGCCAGCAGCCCACGGAAGGGGCATGAAAAACTGTTTTTT
TRBD2,TRBJ2-6,-,TRBV7-8,CASRDSGTGANVLTF,TGTGCCAGCAGAGATAGCGGGACTGGGGCCAACGTCCTGACTTTC
-,TRBJ2-1,-,TRBV28,CASSSRESWFF,TGTGCCAGCAGTTCCAGGGAATCCTGGTTCTTC
TRBD2,TRBJ2-1,-,TRBV5-4,CASSIVWGGSAEQFF,TGTGCCAGCAGCATCGTTTGGGGGGGTTCTGCTGAGCAGTTCTTC
-,TRBJ1-1,-,TRBV6-2/TRBV6-3,CASSYPPGNTEAFF,TGTGCCAGCAGTTACCCGCCAGGGAACACTGAAGCTTTCTTT
TRBD1,TRBJ1-2,-,TRBV7-9,CASSFANPGQGNGYTF,TGTGCCAGCAGCTTTGCTAACCCGGGACAGGGTAATGGCTACACCTTC
TRBD2,TRBJ2-1,few,TRBV24-1,CATSDPGLAGKGHYNEQFF,TGTGCCACCAGTGATCCCGGACTAGCGGGGAAGGGCCACTACAATGAGCAGTTCTTC
TRBD1,TRBJ1-5,-,TRBV19,CASIQGAGGNQPQHF,TGTGCCAGTATCCAGGGGGCTGGAGGCAATCAGCCCCAGCATTTT
-,TRBJ1-5,-,TRBV18,CASSPQGDRQNQPQHF,TGTGCCAGCTCACCACAAGGCGACAGGCAGAATCAGCCCCAGCATTTT
TRBD1,TRBJ2-7,-,TRBV6-2/TRBV6-3,CASSYNRGHEQYF,TGTGCCAGCAGTTACAACAGGGGCCACGAGCAGTACTTC
-,TRBJ2-1,-,TRBV4-3,CASSQDHSRRQPHEQFF,TGCGCCAGCAGCCAAGATCACTCCCGCCGACAGCCGCATGAGCAGTTCTTC
-,TRBJ1-2,-,TRBV2,CASNLGGLAGYTF,TGTGCCAGCAACCTGGGGGGGTTAGCGGGCTACACCTTC
TRBD2,TRBJ2-1,-,TRBV6-2/TRBV6-3,CASSGVAGAPGGEQFF,TGTGCCAGCAGCGGCGTAGCGGGGGCTCCTGGAGGTGAGCAGTTCTTC
-,TRBJ2-1,few,TRBV11-2,CASSFTGSSYNEQFF,TGTGCCAGCAGCTTTACCGGGAGCTCCTACAATGAGCAGTTCTTC
TRBD2,TRBJ2-1,few,TRBV9,CASSVGGSTYNEQFF,TGTGCCAGCAGCGTCGGCGGGAGCACCTACAATGAGCAGTTCTTC
-,TRBJ1-3,-,TRBV18,CASSGNSGNTIYF,TGTGCCAGCTCCGGGAACTCTGGAAACACCATATATTTT
-,TRBJ1-4,-,TRBV3-1/TRBV3-2,CASSPGWRRGATNEKLFF,TGTGCCAGCAGCCCAGGGTGGAGGAGGGGAGCAACTAATGAAAAACTGTTTTTT
-,TRBJ1-4,-,TRBV2,CASRRGGREKLFF,TGTGCCAGCAGGAGGGGGGGGCGTGAAAAACTGTTTTTT
-,TRBJ2-7,-,TRBV28,CASSILLGYSYEQYF,TGTGCCAGCAGCATATTACTAGGGTACTCCTACGAGCAGTACTTC
-,TRBJ2-7,-,TRBV13,CASSLGSAGGYEQYF,TGTGCCAGCAGCTTAGGCAGCGCCGGCGGGTACGAGCAGTACTTC
-,TRBJ1-4,-,TRBV18,CASSPVGVSDEKLFF,TGTGCCAGCTCCCCTGTCGGGGTTTCGGATGAAAAACTGTTTTTT
-,TRBJ2-3,-,TRBV11-3,CASSLDDYTQYF,TGTGCCAGCAGCTTAGACGACTATACGCAGTATTTT
-,TRBJ1-4,-,TRBV19,CASSIARGIQEKLFF,TGTGCCAGTAGTATAGCGAGGGGGATACAAGAAAAACTGTTTTTT
-,TRBJ2-2,-,TRBV29-1,CSVFLGAGELFF,TGCAGCGTTTTTTTAGGGGCCGGGGAGCTGTTTTTT
TRBD1,TRBJ2-4,-,TRBV28,CASRAGQGQGWEYF,TGTGCCAGCAGGGCCGGACAGGGGCAGGGTTGGGAGTACTTC
TRBD1,TRBJ2-5,-,TRBV3-1/TRBV3-2,CASSLGTGLRQETQYF,TGTGCCAGCAGCCTAGGGACAGGGCTTAGGCAAGAGACCCAGTACTTC
-,TRBJ1-6,once,TRBV7-2,CASSFQWNSPLHF,TGTGCCAGCAGCTTTCAGTGGAATTCACCCCTCCACTTT
-,TRBJ2-7,-,TRBV5-1,CASSLASRIGEQYF,TGCGCCAGCAGCTTGGCCTCTCGGATCGGGGAGCAGTACTTC
TRBD1,TRBJ2-7,-,TRBV6-5,CASSYYGTGGYEQYF,TGTGCCAGCAGTTACTACGGGACAGGGGGTTACGAGCAGTACTTC
-,TRBJ2-7,once,TRBV29-1,CSAKAELYEQYF,TGCAGCGCTAAAGCGGAACTCTACGAGCAGTACTTC
TRBD1,TRBJ1-1,-,TRBV7-3,CASSPTGGVMNTEAFF,TGTGCCAGCAGCCCAACAGGGGGGGTGATGAACACTGAAGCTTTCTTT
TRBD1,TRBJ2-7,-,TRBV9,CASSLTGTGGYEQYF,TGTGCCAGCAGCCTAACCGGGACAGGTGGCTACGAGCAGTACTTC
TRBD2,TRBJ2-7,-,TRBV28,CASSPDGTSGRYEQYF,TGTGCCAGCAGTCCGGACGGGACTAGCGGGAGATACGAGCAGTACTTC
TRBD2,TRBJ2-5,-,TRBV6-6,CASSWTSGGQETQYF,TGTGCCAGCAGCTGGACTAGCGGGGGACAAGAGACCCAGTACTTC
-,TRBJ1-3,-,TRBV9,CASSVGGDGNTIYF,TGTGCCAGCAGCGTTGGCGGGGATGGAAACACCATATATTTT
-,TRBJ2-1,-,TRBV19,CASRRTESSYNEQFF,TGTGCCAGTAGGCGGACTGAATCCTCCTACAATGAGCAGTTCTTC
-,TRBJ2-1,-,TRBV9,CASSRRGDNEQFF,TGTGCCAGCAGCCGCCGCGGGGACAATGAGCAGTTCTTC
TRBD1,TRBJ2-1,-,TRBV10-1,CASSESRTGPYNEQFF,TGCGCCAGCAGTGAGTCGAGGACAGGGCCCTACAATGAGCAGTTCTTC
-,TRBJ1-3,-,TRBV12-3/TRBV12-4,CASSLGRRGYF,TGTGCCAGCAGTTTAGGGCGGAGGGGATATTTT
-,TRBJ1-1,-,TRBV10-3,CAISEAVGGNTEAFF,TGTGCCATCAGTGAGGCAGTGGGAGGGAACACTGAAGCTTTCTTT
TRBD1,TRBJ1-2,-,TRBV5-8,CASSPDRAIYYGYTF,TGTGCCAGCAGCCCCGACAGGGCGATTTACTATGGCTACACCTTC
-,TRBJ2-2,-,TRBV3-1/TRBV3-2,CASSPLEGAGELFF,TGTGCCAGCAGTCCCCTTGAGGGTGCCGGGGAGCTGTTTTTT
-,TRBJ2-3,-,TRBV5-1,CASRRDTFTDTQYF,TGCGCCAGTCGCCGGGACACCTTCACAGATACGCAGTATTTT
TRBD2,TRBJ2-1,-,TRBV9,CASSLAVLGTYNEQFF,TGTGCCAGCAGTCTAGCGGTCCTCGGTACCTACAATGAGCAGTTCTTC